The table lists the clone carrying this T cell receptor beta chain with a few counts. Its specificity is unknown. The sample is drawn from a study of identical twins. Germline assignment: CDR1 SGHVS and CDR2 FQNEAQ. The CDR3 contains 17 residues. V lost 4 bases, J lost 0 bases, and 17 bases lay in between. TCRdb called the 5' RACE reads again in MiXCR, with one record for every CDR3 protein. The table lists 600,000 to 800,000 distinct CDR3 sequences, around 20% of them singletons, with 4% to 4.5% in the top ten. Donors were all healthy Caucasians. Study conclusions and caveats: Zero-insertion findings could be partly confounded by invariant cells (MAIT and iNKT cells).

The sample was also linked to a second study, of T cells expressing NK-cell markers. That paper notes: These same clonotypes (in a few donors) also led the CD3+CD56-NKG2C+ fraction.

Sample: PBMCs. This receptor was obtained from a woman aged 18-29 years in good health. This chain uses TRBV7-8 with TRBJ2-3, with no clear D. CDR3 sequence reads: CASSSPHGPSSTDTQYF. The CDR3 nucleotides are TGTGCCAGCAGCTCCCCTCACGGCCCATCCAGCACAGATACGCAGTATTTT.